This entry concerns a single T cell receptor (beta chain). The data are from a study of monozygotic twins with inflammatory bowel disease. The authors ran two nested PCRs of approximately 16 and 10 cycles on TCRalpha and TCRbeta cDNA. TCRdb re-called the 5' RACE reads and catalogs CDR3 proteins one per entry, DNA excluded. The table for this sample gives approximately 390,000 distinct CDR3 sequences. This CDR3 has 15 residues. The germline gives CDR1 LNHNV, CDR2 YYDKDF (reference sequence). This TCR was sampled from a human donor with ulcerative colitis or Crohn's disease, or a healthy co-twin of an affected twin (not recorded which). This sequence joins TRBV15 and TRBJ2-5; TCRdb designates TRBD2, a call that cannot be tested without DNA. Source material: blood. The CDR3 sequence: CAASRPGRGRETQYF.